One and the same sample provided the 17 T cell receptor beta chains below, sequenced in a study. TCRdb passed the 5' RACE reads through MiXCR, listing each CDR3 protein once. The data show tens of thousands of distinct CDR3 sequences, with less than 40% seen just once and roughly 2.2% held by the top ten. What was sequenced was tumor-infiltrating naive CD4+ T cells sorted from the breast tumor. Noted subset: naive CD4+ T cells, CD4+CD45RA+CD25-. These receptors all come from a female donor with breast cancer.

This clonotype was detected ten times or more. As the CDR3 is not closed by the conserved phenylalanine or tryptophan, this likely results from a read error. The chain combines TRBV12-3 or TRBV12-4 with TRBJ2-1; TRBD1 is a possible D gene (6 bases). Trimming removed 6 bases at V and 12 bases at J, with 12 bases between. This CDR3 spans 11 amino acids. For the CDR3, the DNA is TGTGCCAGCAGATCCGGACAGTCGCAGTTCTCC. Translation: CASRSGQSQFS.

The J gene is TRBJ2-1, the V gene TRBV10-2; TRBD1 might be the D (7 bases). Germline values: CDR1 WSHSY, CDR2 SAAADI. This CDR3 region has 15 residues. V lost 4 bases to trimming and J lost 10 bases, with 20 bases between them. For the CDR3, the DNA is TGCGCCAGCAGTGTGAGCAGCAGGGGGGTGGGGGAGCAGTTCTTC. It translates to CASSVSSRGVGEQFF.

This clonotype appeared many times. The chain joins TRBV9 to TRBJ2-2; TRBD1 matches at 8 bases. Germline CDR1 is SGDLS and CDR2 is YYNGEE. J was trimmed by 6 bases and V by 4 bases; bases with no gene match: 8. This CDR3 has 15 residues. DNA of the CDR3: TGTGCCAGCAGCCTGGCCAGGGGGCCCCCCGGGGAGCTGTTTTTT. It codes for CASSLARGPPGELFF. The whole variable domain, remainder taken from reference TRBV9 and TRBJ2-2, is DSGVTQTPKHLITATGQRVTLRCSPRSGDLSVYWYQQSLDQGLQFLIQYYNGEERAKGNILERFSAQQFPDLHSELNLSSLELGDSALYFCASSLARGPPGELFFGEGSRLTVL.

This clonotype showed up many times. A read error may produce the germline difference seen at one junction end. This chain joins TRBV12-3 or TRBV12-4 and TRBJ2-1; 15 positions match TRBD2. The CDR3 extends over 15 amino acids. The CDR3 bases are TGTGCCAGCGGAAGGGGACTAGCGGGAGGCAATGGGCAGTTCTTC. Protein sequence: CASGRGLAGGNGQFF.

This clonotype occurred many times. The chain combines TRBV6-6 with TRBJ1-1; tentatively, D is TRBD1 (6 bases). CDR1 is MNHNY and CDR2 is SVGAGI in the germline V gene (reference sequence). The CDR3 has 17 residues. V lost 0 bases to trimming and J lost 1 base, with 15 bases between them. The CDR3 DNA sequence: TGTGCCAGCAGTTACTCGAGTCCTAGGACAGCGAACACTGAAGCTTTCTTT. This encodes CASSYSSPRTANTEAFF.

The genes are TRBV7-3 and TRBJ2-1; TRBD1 matches 8 bases. Germline V gene lookup returns CDR1 SGHTA and CDR2 FQGTGA. This CDR3 spans 15 amino acids. The junction had 8 bases not matched to a gene; V was cut back by 1 base and J by 9 bases. The CDR3 sequence: CASSLMAGGKIEQFF. DNA for the CDR3: TGTGCCAGCAGCTTAATGGCAGGGGGCAAAATTGAGCAGTTCTTC.

Notes on this clonotype: A read error may be the cause here, since a much bigger clone is one base away. The V call is TRBV6-1, the J call TRBJ1-5, with D possibly matching TRBD1 (6 bases). Germline V gives CDR1 MNHNS, CDR2 SASEGT. The V gene lost 6 bases and the J gene lost 3 bases, with 12 bases spanning the gap. The CDR3 contains 14 residues. The CDR3: CASSPQGFNQPQHF. The DNA for the CDR3 is TGTGCCAGCAGCCCACAGGGATTCAATCAGCCCCAGCATTTT.

On this clonotype itself: The CDR3 ends on some other residue instead of the conserved phenylalanine or tryptophan, so this is likely a read error. The CDR3 reads CASSPRRSGTEAFS. The CDR3 nucleotides read TGTGCCAGCAGCCCCAGAAGGTCCGGGACGGAAGCTTTCTCT. The genes are TRBV9 and TRBJ1-1, with D tentatively TRBD1 (5 bases). There are 14 residues in the CDR3. V lost 4 bases and J 8 bases, leaving 18 bases between the germline ends. Germline lookup yields CDR1 SGDLS and CDR2 YYNGEE.

The table lists this clonotype with many counts. V is TRBV12-3 or TRBV12-4 and J is TRBJ2-7; D remains ambiguous. The CDR3 contains 14 residues. V was clipped by 7 bases and J by 0 bases, with 13 bases between them. CDR3 coding DNA: TGTGCCAGCACTTCACAGCTAAGCTCCTACGAGCAGTACTTC. As protein: CASTSQLSSYEQYF.

This clonotype showed up just a few times. The chain joins TRBV20-1 to TRBJ2-3; TRBD1 is a possible D gene (6 bases). CDR3 size: 16 residues. Germline V gene lookup returns CDR1 DFQATT and CDR2 SNEGSKA (reference sequence). The germline V and J ends were trimmed by 2 bases and 0 bases, with 15 bases remaining between them. The CDR3 reads CSARPPDRPSTDTQYF. The DNA for the CDR3 is TGCAGTGCTAGACCTCCTGACAGGCCTAGCACAGATACGCAGTATTTT.

In its sample, this clonotype was seen a few times. This sequence joins TRBV5-1 and TRBJ2-1; a possible D gene is TRBD1 (6 bases). Germline CDR1 reads SGHRS; CDR2 reads YFSETQ. The CDR3 sequence is 14 residues long. Trimming took off 2 bases at V and 9 bases at J, with 15 bases between the two ends. Written as DNA, the CDR3 is TGCGCCAGCAGCTTTCAACCAGGGGTGGGTGAGCAGTTCTTC. It codes for CASSFQPGVGEQFF.

V and J are TRBV6-5 and TRBJ1-2, with 8 bases identical to TRBD1. The trim removed 5 bases at V and 4 bases at J, leaving 9 bases unmatched. This CDR3 is built from 15 residues. Germline V CDR1 and CDR2: MNHEY, SVGAGI. CDR3 bases: TGTGCCAGCAGTCCTAAGGGGACAGGACGCTATGGCTACACCTTC. It encodes CASSPKGTGRYGYTF.

This clonotype was seen a handful of times. The chain combines TRBV6-5 with TRBJ1-3; perhaps TRBD1 as D (5 bases). Trimming cost V 5 bases and J 0 bases, with 14 bases left between them. CDR1 is MNHEY, CDR2 SVGAGI, per germline. CDR3 length equals 16 residues. CDR3 bases: TGTGCCAGCAGTAGAACCTGTGACAGCTCTGGAAACACCATATATTTT. Translation gives CASSRTCDSSGNTIYF.

The chain recombines TRBV14 with TRBJ2-5; D may be TRBD2 (5 bases). Germline loops: CDR1 SGHDN, CDR2 FVKESK. V dropped 1 base and J dropped 8 bases, with 8 bases sitting between them. CDR3 size: 12 residues. In nucleotides, the CDR3 is TGTGCCAGCAGCCAAGCTAGCACCACCCAGTACTTC. Its translation is CASSQASTTQYF.

About this clonotype: No conserved phenylalanine or tryptophan is present at the end of the CDR3, so a read error is the likely explanation. This chain uses TRBV12-3 or TRBV12-4 with TRBJ2-7; no clear D gene. This CDR3 spans 12 amino acids. V was clipped by 5 bases and J by 5 bases, with 10 bases between them. The DNA of the CDR3 is TGTGCCAGCAGTACCCAGGCCAACGAGCAGTACATC. This codes for CASSTQANEQYI.

CDR3 protein: CASSTRLSPETQYF. CDR3 in DNA: TGTGCCAGTAGTACACGACTCTCGCCGGAGACCCAGTACTTC. The J gene is TRBJ2-5, the V gene TRBV19, with D uncertain. Trimming took 4 bases from V and 5 from J, leaving 14 bases between them. Per germline, CDR1 LNHDA and CDR2 SQIVND (reference sequence). The CDR3 sequence is 14 residues long.

This clonotype was found a few times. This sequence may be a read error, since a much larger clone differs from it by one base. The V call is TRBV12-3 or TRBV12-4, the J call TRBJ2-1; 8 bases are a match to TRBD2. V dropped 6 bases and J dropped 8; count of bases not matched to a gene: 12. The CDR3 is made up of 15 amino acids. The DNA for the CDR3 is TGTGCCAGCAGCCCTCGACTAGCGTCGAACGATGAGCAGTTCTTC. Amino acid sequence: CASSPRLASNDEQFF.